The sequence of this T cell receptor beta chain was determined in a study of blood T cell repertoires in COVID-19. As for the study in general: Acute and convalescent COVID-19 samples came from the United States, Italy and Spain. Sources were T cells, B-cell-depleted T cells, or PBMCs; the material itself was cDNA or gDNA.

Authors' processing steps: Using reference gene primer amplification, nucleated cell counts were estimated. Profiling relied on immunoSEQ multiplex PCR, and the TCRdb table lists in-frame clones only, not all of them. V and J calls and clone size are given by that table; D and trimming were obtained from the DNA. Among some 170,000 clones listed, around 74% were seen once. Germline assignment: CDR1 MNHEY and CDR2 SMNVEV (reference sequence). Losses at the gene ends were 4 bases for V and 4 bases for J; bases not matched to a gene: 14. CDR3 length: 17 amino acids. The V gene is TRBV27, the J gene TRBJ2-5, with 8 bases lining up with TRBD1. The receptor was derived from a man between 65 and 85 years old with acute or convalescent COVID-19. The sequenced sample was peripheral blood. The chain's CDR3 is CASSSYLTGEVRETQYF. The CDR3 DNA sequence: TGTGCCAGCAGTTCCTACCTGACAGGGGAGGTTCGAGAGACCCAGTACTTC.